This TCR beta chain emerged from a study of cytomegalovirus exposure and HLA in healthy donors. Study overall: Approximately 85 million unique TCRs from HLA-typed donors were held in an early data release. Whole-study results and caveats: Relative to the approximately 700-donor mean, N-insertions were reportedly fewer in an Asian-associated ancestry cluster in a later analysis.

Primers for the PCR totalled 60 Vbeta and 13 Jbeta. The table came from immunoSEQ multiplex PCR; TCRdb's copy has only in-frame clones and leaves some out. The data show about 150,000 clones, 75% to 80% seen once. Regarding this clone: Its specificity is unknown.

CDR3 length: 12 residues. Germline V lookup: CDR1 SGHVS, CDR2 FQNEAQ. V lost 3 bases, J lost 4 bases, and 7 bases lay in between. The donors were healthy bone marrow donors. The source of this sequence is a male donor in good health and CMV-seronegative. Sequences were obtained from PBMCs. The chain recombines TRBV7-8 with TRBJ2-7; D is perhaps TRBD1 (5 bases). Here the CDR3 reads CASSFDRYEQYF. CDR3 DNA: TGTGCCAGCAGCTTCGACAGATACGAGCAGTACTTC. The full variable domain, with the rest looked up from reference TRBV7-8 and TRBJ2-7, is GAGVSQSPRYKVAKRGQDVALRCDPISGHVSLFWYQQALGQGPEFLTYFQNEAQLDKSGLPSDRFFAERPEGSVSTLKIQRTQQEDSAVYLCASSFDRYEQYFGPGTRLTVT.